A single sample is the source of the 30 T cell receptor beta chains below, sequenced in a study of cytomegalovirus exposure and HLA in healthy donors. The PCR ran on 60 Vbeta and 13 Jbeta primers. Sequencing was performed with immunoSEQ multiplex PCR; in TCRdb, only in-frame clones are kept and a portion is missing. The sample carries 60,000 to 70,000 clones, 68% recorded once. Sequencing input: PBMCs. The source of these receptors is a woman in her 30s in good health and CMV-seronegative.

The CDR3: CATSPGRGGVADTQYF. CDR3 bases: TGTGCCACCTCCCCCGGGCGGGGGGGCGTTGCAGATACGCAGTATTTT. The rearrangement joins TRBV9 to TRBJ2-3, with 9 bases fitting TRBD2. Germline CDR1 and CDR2: SGDLS and YYNGEE. V was clipped by 9 bases and J by 4 bases; unmatched bases: 15. The CDR3 consists of 16 residues.

The gene calls are TRBV6-1 and TRBJ2-1; tentatively, D is TRBD2 (6 bases). Trimming cost V 2 bases and J 8 bases, with 19 bases left between them. Germline V lookup: CDR1 MNHNS, CDR2 SASEGT. The CDR3 loop spans 16 amino acids. CDR3 in amino acids: CASSESGTLPGDEQFF. Written as DNA, the CDR3 is TGTGCCAGCAGTGAATCGGGGACTCTCCCGGGGGATGAGCAGTTCTTC.

J is TRBJ2-3 and V is TRBV30; D perhaps matches TRBD2 (7 bases). Germline-derived CDR1 and CDR2 are GTSNPN and SVGIG (reference sequence). The CDR3 is 15 residues long. V was shortened by 5 bases and J by 2 bases, with 17 bases between the two germline ends. This CDR3 reads CAWGGLADHTDTQYF. In nucleotides, the CDR3 is TGTGCCTGGGGGGGGCTAGCGGATCACACAGATACGCAGTATTTT.

The CDR3 DNA reads TGTGCCAGCAGCTTGGACACAGATGAGCAGTTCTTC. Amino acid sequence: CASSLDTDEQFF. The chain uses TRBV5-5 and TRBJ2-1; D not certain. The ends were cut back, 0 bases at V and 8 bases at J, with 6 bases in the middle. The CDR3 totals 12 residues. Germline V gives CDR1 SGHKS, CDR2 YYEKEE (reference sequence).

This sequence joins TRBV20-1 and TRBJ1-2; D is undetermined. V lost 1 base and J lost 7, with 7 bases in between. CDR1 is DFQATT and CDR2 is SNEGSKA in the germline V gene (reference sequence). The CDR3 sequence is 11 residues long. The CDR3 reads CSARGALGYTF. CDR3 sequence (DNA): TGCAGTGCTAGAGGGGCGCTTGGCTACACCTTC.

The V gene is TRBV18, the J gene TRBJ2-7, with 14 bases identical to TRBD2. The germline CDR1 and CDR2 sequences are KGHSH and LQKENI. The V segment lost 3 bases and the J segment 4 bases; nucleotides outside the gene matches: 5. The CDR3 is made up of 16 amino acids. In DNA form, the CDR3 reads TGTGCCAGCTCACCCCCTGGACTAGCGGGGGGTTACGAGCAGTACTTC. This encodes CASSPPGLAGGYEQYF. Full variable domain (outside the CDR3, taken from reference TRBV18 and TRBJ2-7): NAGVMQNPRHLVRRRGQEARLRCSPMKGHSHVYWYRQLPEEGLKFMVYLQKENIIDESGMPKERFSAEFPKEGPSILRIQQVVRGDSAAYFCASSPPGLAGGYEQYFGPGTRLTVT.

J is TRBJ2-1 and V is TRBV6-6, with 12 bases lining up with TRBD1. After removal of 6 bases from V and 7 bases from J, the junction contained 7 bases not matched to a gene. Germline CDR1 is MNHNY and CDR2 is SVGAGI (reference sequence). There are 15 residues in the CDR3. The CDR3 loop reads CASRTGTGGGNEQFF. The CDR3 DNA follows: TGTGCCAGCAGAACCGGGACAGGGGGCGGAAATGAGCAGTTCTTC.

The chain is built from TRBV10-3 and TRBJ2-1, with 14 nucleotides matching TRBD2. The CDR3 sequence is 15 residues long. Germline-derived CDR1 and CDR2 are ENHRY and SYGVKD. Losses at the gene ends were 3 bases for V and 7 bases for J; bases not matched to a gene: 2. The chain's CDR3 is CAISEGTSGGNEQFF. DNA of the CDR3: TGTGCCATCAGTGAAGGGACTAGCGGGGGTAATGAGCAGTTCTTC.

This sequence joins TRBV6-5 and TRBJ1-4; no definite D call. V was pared by 5 bases and J by 8 bases, with 6 bases between. Per the germline V gene, CDR1 is MNHEY and CDR2 is SVGAGI. The length of the CDR3 is 11 residues. The DNA for the CDR3 is TGTGCCAGCAGTAACCGGGAAAAACTGTTTTTT. Its protein is CASSNREKLFF.

The table lists this clone with a few counts. The V call is TRBV10-3, the J call TRBJ1-2, with 9 bases aligning to TRBD1. The CDR3 spans 12 residues. The trim removed 8 bases at V and 8 bases at J, leaving 6 bases unmatched. CDR1 and CDR2 from the germline V gene are ENHRY and SYGVKD. The chain's CDR3 is CAIWTGEGGYTF. CDR3 coding DNA: TGTGCCATCTGGACAGGGGAAGGGGGCTACACCTTC.

The chain is built from TRBV5-8 and TRBJ2-3, with a tentative D call TRBD2 (6 bases). V gave up 4 bases and J gave up 1 base, with 13 bases separating them. The CDR3 covers 15 residues. Germline CDR1 reads SGHTS; CDR2 reads YDEGEE. The CDR3 sequence: CASSTGDSGTDTQYF. Written as DNA, the CDR3 is TGTGCCAGCAGCACGGGGGACTCGGGCACAGATACGCAGTATTTT. Full variable domain (outside the CDR3, taken from reference TRBV5-8 and TRBJ2-3): EAGVTQSPTHLIKTRGQQATLRCSPISGHTSVYWYQQALGLGLQFLLWYDEGEERNRGNFPPRFSGRQFPNYSSELNVNALELEDSALYLCASSTGDSGTDTQYFGPGTRLTVL.

This clone was detected once. The CDR3 here is CASSYLQVFSGANVLTF. In nucleotides, the CDR3 is TGCGCCAGCAGCTACTTACAGGTTTTCTCTGGGGCCAACGTCCTGACTTTC. This sequence joins TRBV5-1 and TRBJ2-6, with a tentative D call TRBD1 (5 bases). Germline assignment: CDR1 SGHRS and CDR2 YFSETQ. The germline V and J ends were trimmed by 3 bases and 0 bases, with 13 bases remaining between them. There are 17 residues in the CDR3.

The chain is built from TRBV30 and TRBJ2-6; 7 nucleotides line up with TRBD1. The J segment lost 0 bases and the V segment lost 4 bases, leaving 9 bases of the junction unmatched. Per germline, CDR1 GTSNPN and CDR2 SVGIG (reference sequence). This CDR3 contains 17 residues. The CDR3 coding sequence is TGTGCCTGGATAAGTGGCAGGGGGAACTCTGGGGCCAACGTCCTGACTTTC. It yields the protein CAWISGRGNSGANVLTF.

There are a few counts of this clone. This chain links TRBV18 with TRBJ2-5; the match to TRBD1 covers 9 bases. Germline V gives CDR1 KGHSH, CDR2 LQKENI. CDR3 length: 16 residues. The V and J ends lost 4 bases and 5 bases, in that order; junction bases with no gene match: 11. The CDR3 coding sequence is TGTGCCAGCTCACTACAGGACAGGGGTCTGCGGGAGACCCAGTACTTC. This translates into CASSLQDRGLRETQYF. The variable domain in full, with the rest retrieved from reference TRBV18 and TRBJ2-5, is NAGVMQNPRHLVRRRGQEARLRCSPMKGHSHVYWYRQLPEEGLKFMVYLQKENIIDESGMPKERFSAEFPKEGPSILRIQQVVRGDSAAYFCASSLQDRGLRETQYFGPGTRLLVL.

The J gene is TRBJ2-7, the V gene TRBV6-5; tentative D call: TRBD2 (5 bases). CDR1 is MNHEY, CDR2 SVGAGI, per germline. V was pared by 9 bases and J by 1 base, with 13 bases between. The CDR3 is made up of 13 amino acids. The CDR3 sequence: CASRDSLSYEQYF. CDR3 coding DNA: TGTGCCAGTCGGGATAGCCTATCCTACGAGCAGTACTTC.

The chain couples TRBV5-1 to TRBJ2-5, with D perhaps matching TRBD1 (6 bases). V lost 4 bases to trimming and J lost 5 bases, with 15 bases between them. CDR1 is SGHRS and CDR2 is YFSETQ in the germline V gene. The CDR3 covers 14 residues. The CDR3 sequence is CASSPWTDPETQYF. For the CDR3, the DNA is TGCGCCAGCAGCCCTTGGACAGATCCGGAGACCCAGTACTTC.

This clone was counted only a few times. The chain carries TRBV5-5 and TRBJ2-5, with D maybe TRBD1 (6 bases). Looked up from germline, CDR1 is SGHKS and CDR2 is YYEKEE (reference sequence). This CDR3 is 13 amino acids long. The germline V and J ends were trimmed by 4 bases and 2 bases, with 9 bases remaining between them. DNA of the CDR3: TGTGCCAGCAGCCGGACAGTACAAGAGACCCAGTACTTC. This sequence encodes CASSRTVQETQYF.

The rearrangement uses TRBV4-3 and TRBJ1-4; 7 bases match TRBD1. Trimming cost V 3 bases and J 0 bases; bases outside gene matches: 1. The CDR3 spans 15 residues. CDR1 LGHNA and CDR2 YSLEER come from the germline V gene. CDR3 DNA: TGCGCCAGCAGCCAGGGGACAGCAACTAATGAAAAACTGTTTTTT. It yields the protein CASSQGTATNEKLFF.

The V gene is TRBV29-1, the J gene TRBJ1-1; 9 nucleotides match TRBD1. Germline V gives CDR1 SQVTM, CDR2 ANQGSEA. CDR3 length: 13 amino acids. V was pared by 4 bases and J by 5 bases, with 5 bases of the junction left unmatched. CDR3 coding DNA: TGCAGCGTTGCAACAGGGGGCATGACTGAAGCTTTCTTT. Amino acids: CSVATGGMTEAFF.

The V call is TRBV5-1, the J call TRBJ1-1, with TRBD1 matching over 7 bases. Germline CDR1 and CDR2: SGHRS and YFSETQ. There are 15 residues in the CDR3. J lost 5 bases, V lost 3 bases, and 10 bases had no gene match. The CDR3 region is CASSSGAQGTTEAFF. DNA of the CDR3: TGCGCCAGCAGCTCCGGGGCACAGGGGACTACTGAAGCTTTCTTT.

V gene TRBV2 combines with J gene TRBJ1-1; weak D call: TRBD1 (6 bases). Germline CDR1 and CDR2: SNHLY and FYNNEI. CDR3 length: 15 residues. V was pared by 7 bases and J by 1 base, with 16 bases between. CDR3 nucleotides: TGTGCCAGCAAGAGGCCTGGACAGAGGAACACTGAAGCTTTCTTT. Translating it yields CASKRPGQRNTEAFF.

The chain is built from TRBV5-1 and TRBJ2-5, with TRBD2 matching over 8 bases. With V trimmed by 4 bases and J by 5 bases, 4 bases remained unmatched. The CDR3 covers 13 residues. Germline CDR1 reads SGHRS; CDR2 reads YFSETQ. Here the CDR3 DNA reads TGCGCCAGCAGCAGACTAGCGCGCGAGACCCAGTACTTC. It is translated as CASSRLARETQYF.

The CDR3 reads CASSAGTSDTQYF. DNA for the CDR3: TGTGCCAGCAGCGCCGGGACTTCAGATACGCAGTATTTT. The V gene is TRBV9, the J gene TRBJ2-3, with D possibly TRBD2 on 6 matching bases. The germline V and J ends were trimmed by 3 bases and 4 bases, with 9 bases remaining between them. The CDR3 runs 13 residues. Germline CDR1 reads SGDLS; CDR2 reads YYNGEE.

CDR3: CASSPVHEQFF. The CDR3 DNA reads TGCGCCAGCAGTCCCGTCCATGAGCAGTTCTTC. This sequence joins TRBV23-1 and TRBJ2-1, with D hard to call. TRBV23-1 is given ORF status, its function remaining uncertain. The CDR3 is 11 amino acids. Trimming cost V 4 bases and J 8 bases, with 6 bases left between them.

The rearrangement joins TRBV9 to TRBJ2-2; 8 bases are a match to TRBD2. Unmatched junction bases numbered 4, after V lost 0 bases and J lost 6 bases. Germline CDR1 SGDLS, CDR2 YYNGEE. The CDR3 sequence is 15 residues long. CDR3 amino acids: CASSVDTAGAGELFF. The CDR3 nucleotides read TGTGCCAGCAGCGTAGATACAGCGGGGGCCGGGGAGCTGTTTTTT.

V and J are TRBV4-1 and TRBJ2-2; 9 nucleotides match TRBD2. There are 16 residues in the CDR3. V dropped 2 bases and J dropped 4; count of bases not matched to a gene: 5. Germline values: CDR1 MGHRA, CDR2 YSYEKL. CDR3 region: CASSQQAGGITGELFF. The CDR3 nucleotides read TGCGCCAGCAGCCAACAGGCGGGGGGGATCACCGGGGAGCTGTTTTTT.

The chain uses TRBV9 and TRBJ1-2, with D possibly being TRBD1 (6 bases). The CDR3 runs 16 residues. The V gene's germline CDR1 is SGDLS and CDR2 YYNGEE. V lost 0 bases and J lost 3, with 15 bases in between. The CDR3 DNA reads as TGTGCCAGCAGCGTAGATGTGGGAACAGGGTACTATGGCTACACCTTC. This encodes CASSVDVGTGYYGYTF.

The chain uses TRBV6-5 and TRBJ2-7, with a tentative D call TRBD1 (6 bases). CDR1 and CDR2 from the germline V gene are MNHEY and SVGAGI. Trimming took off 0 bases at V and 0 bases at J, with 9 bases between the two ends. This CDR3 has 15 residues. CDR3: CASSYSQGISYEQYF. In nucleotides, the CDR3 is TGTGCCAGCAGTTACTCGCAGGGGATCTCCTACGAGCAGTACTTC.

This chain links TRBV7-9 with TRBJ2-2; a weak D match, TRBD1 (6 bases). Trimming stripped 4 bases from V and 6 bases from J, with 6 bases between. This CDR3 is 12 amino acids long. Germline CDR1 and CDR2: SEHNR and FQNEAQ (reference sequence). The CDR3: CASSWGPGELFF. DNA of the CDR3: TGTGCCAGCAGCTGGGGGCCCGGGGAGCTGTTTTTT.

The chain couples TRBV18 to TRBJ2-1; 8 bases are shared with TRBD1. Germline CDR1 KGHSH, CDR2 LQKENI. This CDR3 contains 17 residues. Trimming took 4 bases from V and 2 from J; bases not matched to a gene: 10. Here the CDR3 DNA reads TGTGCCAGCTCACAAACCACAGGGGGGTTTGCCTACAATGAGCAGTTCTTC. This gives the protein CASSQTTGGFAYNEQFF.